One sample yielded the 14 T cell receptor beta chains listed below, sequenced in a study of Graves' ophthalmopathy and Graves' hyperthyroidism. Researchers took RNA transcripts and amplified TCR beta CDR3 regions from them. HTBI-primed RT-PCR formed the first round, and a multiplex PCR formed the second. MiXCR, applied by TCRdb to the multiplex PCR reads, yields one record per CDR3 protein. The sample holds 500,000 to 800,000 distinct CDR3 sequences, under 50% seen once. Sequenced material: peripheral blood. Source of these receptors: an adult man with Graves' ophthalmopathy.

CDR3 protein: CASTTTTGANEKLFF. Here the CDR3 DNA reads TGTGCCAGCACCACCACGACAGGGGCTAATGAAAAACTGTTTTTT. The J gene is TRBJ1-4, the V gene TRBV12-3 or TRBV12-4; TRBD1 aligns across 8 bases. The CDR3 runs to 15 residues. Trimming removed 7 bases from V and 3 bases from J; junction bases left unmatched: 7.

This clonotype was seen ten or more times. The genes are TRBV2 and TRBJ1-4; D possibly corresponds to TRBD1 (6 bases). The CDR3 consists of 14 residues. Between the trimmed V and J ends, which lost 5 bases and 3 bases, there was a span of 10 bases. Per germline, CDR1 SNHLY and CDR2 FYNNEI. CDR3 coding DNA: TGTGCCAGCAGTAACGACAGGCCTAATGAAAAACTGTTTTTT. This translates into CASSNDRPNEKLFF.

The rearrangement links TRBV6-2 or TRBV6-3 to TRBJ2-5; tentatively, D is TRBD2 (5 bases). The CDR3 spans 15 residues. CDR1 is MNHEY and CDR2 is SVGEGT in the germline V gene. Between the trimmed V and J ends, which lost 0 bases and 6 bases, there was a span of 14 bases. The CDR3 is CASSYSTGSGKTQYF. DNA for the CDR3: TGTGCCAGCAGTTACTCGACGGGGTCGGGGAAGACCCAGTACTTC.

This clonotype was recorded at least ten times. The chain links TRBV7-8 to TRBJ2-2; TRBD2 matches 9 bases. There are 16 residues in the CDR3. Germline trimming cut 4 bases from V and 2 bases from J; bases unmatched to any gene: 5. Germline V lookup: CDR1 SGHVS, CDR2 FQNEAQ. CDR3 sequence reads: CASSSQAGGNTGELFF. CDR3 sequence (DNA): TGTGCCAGCAGCTCCCAAGCGGGGGGTAACACCGGGGAGCTGTTTTTT. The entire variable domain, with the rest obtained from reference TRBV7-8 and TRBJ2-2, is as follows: GAGVSQSPRYKVAKRGQDVALRCDPISGHVSLFWYQQALGQGPEFLTYFQNEAQLDKSGLPSDRFFAERPEGSVSTLKIQRTQQEDSAVYLCASSSQAGGNTGELFFGEGSRLTVL.

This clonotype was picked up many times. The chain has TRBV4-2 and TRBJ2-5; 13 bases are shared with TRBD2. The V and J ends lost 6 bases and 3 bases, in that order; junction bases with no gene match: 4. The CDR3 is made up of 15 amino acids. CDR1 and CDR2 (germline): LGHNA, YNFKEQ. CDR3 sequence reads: CASRHGTSGEETQYF. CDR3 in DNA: TGTGCCAGCAGACACGGGACTAGCGGGGAAGAGACCCAGTACTTC.

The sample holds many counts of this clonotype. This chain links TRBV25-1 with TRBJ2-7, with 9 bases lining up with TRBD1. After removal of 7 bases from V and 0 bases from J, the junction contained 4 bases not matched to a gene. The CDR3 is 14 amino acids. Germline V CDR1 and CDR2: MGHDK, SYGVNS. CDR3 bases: TGTGCCAGCACTGGACAGGGGAGCTCCTACGAGCAGTACTTC. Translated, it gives CASTGQGSSYEQYF.

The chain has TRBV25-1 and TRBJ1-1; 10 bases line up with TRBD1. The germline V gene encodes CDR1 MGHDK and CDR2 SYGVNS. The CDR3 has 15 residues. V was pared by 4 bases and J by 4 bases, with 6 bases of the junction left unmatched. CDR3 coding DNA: TGTGCCAGCAGTGCTAGCCGGACAGGGGGCACTGAAGCTTTCTTT. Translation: CASSASRTGGTEAFF.

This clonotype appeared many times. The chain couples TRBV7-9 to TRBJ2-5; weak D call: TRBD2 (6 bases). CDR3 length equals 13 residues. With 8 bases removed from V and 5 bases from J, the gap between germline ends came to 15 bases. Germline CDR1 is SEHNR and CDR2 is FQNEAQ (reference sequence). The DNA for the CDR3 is TGTGCCAGCGACTCCGGGGCGGGGGAGACCCAGTACTTC. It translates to CASDSGAGETQYF.

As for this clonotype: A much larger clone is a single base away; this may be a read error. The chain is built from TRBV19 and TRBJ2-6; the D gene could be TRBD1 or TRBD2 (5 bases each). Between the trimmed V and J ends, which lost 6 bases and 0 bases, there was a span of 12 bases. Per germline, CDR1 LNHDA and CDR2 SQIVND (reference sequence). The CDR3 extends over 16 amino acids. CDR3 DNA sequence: TGTGCCAGTAGGCCGGGGCAGCCCTCTGGGGCCAACGTCCTGACTTTC. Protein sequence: CASRPGQPSGANVLTF.

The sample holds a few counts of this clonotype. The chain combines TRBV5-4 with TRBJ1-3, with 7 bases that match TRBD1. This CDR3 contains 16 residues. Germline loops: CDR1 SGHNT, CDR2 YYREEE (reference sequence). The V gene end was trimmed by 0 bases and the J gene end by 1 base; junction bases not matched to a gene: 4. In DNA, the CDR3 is TGTGCCAGCAGCTTGGTGGGCAGGGGGTCTGGAAACACCATATATTTT. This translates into CASSLVGRGSGNTIYF.

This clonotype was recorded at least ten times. CDR3 region: CASSPLQGLNQPQHF. Written as DNA, the CDR3 is TGTGCCAGCAGTCCCTTACAGGGGTTAAATCAGCCCCAGCATTTT. This chain connects TRBV12-3 or TRBV12-4 to TRBJ1-5; 7 nucleotides line up with TRBD1. V shed 5 bases and J 4 bases; nucleotides not matched to a gene: 8. The CDR3 totals 15 residues.

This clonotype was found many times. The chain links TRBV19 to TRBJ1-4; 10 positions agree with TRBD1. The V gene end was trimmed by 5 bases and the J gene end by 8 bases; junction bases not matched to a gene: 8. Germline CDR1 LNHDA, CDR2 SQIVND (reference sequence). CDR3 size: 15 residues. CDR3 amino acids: CASSSVGTGAEKLFF. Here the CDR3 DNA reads TGTGCCAGTAGTTCGGTCGGGACAGGGGCCGAAAAACTGTTTTTT.

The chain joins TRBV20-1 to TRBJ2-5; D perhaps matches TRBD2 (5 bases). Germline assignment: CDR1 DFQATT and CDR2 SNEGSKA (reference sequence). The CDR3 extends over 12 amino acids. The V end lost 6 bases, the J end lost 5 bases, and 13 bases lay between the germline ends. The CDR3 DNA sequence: TGCAGTGCCCGAGACGGGGTCGAGACCCAGTACTTC. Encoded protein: CSARDGVETQYF.

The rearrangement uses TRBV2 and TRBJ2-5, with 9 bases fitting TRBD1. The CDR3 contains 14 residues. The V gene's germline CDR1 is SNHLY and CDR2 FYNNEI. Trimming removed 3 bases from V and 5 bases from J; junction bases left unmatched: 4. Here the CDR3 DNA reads TGTGCCAGCAGTGATATGGGACAGGGCGAGACCCAGTACTTC. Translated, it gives CASSDMGQGETQYF. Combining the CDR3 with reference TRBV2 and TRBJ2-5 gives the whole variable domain EPEVTQTPSHQVTQMGQEVILRCVPISNHLYFYWYRQILGQKVEFLVSFYNNEISEKSEIFDDQFSVERPDGSNFTLKIRSTKLEDSAMYFCASSDMGQGETQYFGPGTRLLVL.